Below, 32 T cell receptor beta chains from the same sample are listed, as sequenced in a study of blood T cell repertoires in COVID-19. Sequenced by immunoSEQ multiplex PCR; TCRdb stores in-frame clones only, minus some. The sample lists 250,000 to 350,000 clones, around 90% occurring once. Sequences were obtained from peripheral blood. Every receptor here comes from a woman in her 50s who had recovered from COVID-19.

The chain is built from TRBV2 and TRBJ1-5, with TRBD1 identical over 10 bases. The germline V gene has CDR1 SNHLY and CDR2 FYNNEI. J was trimmed by 5 bases and V by 7 bases; bases with no gene match: 5. There are 14 residues in the CDR3. The CDR3 region is CASTRTGGDQPQHF. CDR3 nucleotides: TGTGCCAGCACCCGGACAGGGGGGGATCAGCCCCAGCATTTT.

This sequence joins TRBV11-2 and TRBJ2-7, with 8 nucleotides matching TRBD2. Trimming removed 5 bases from V and 6 bases from J; junction bases left unmatched: 6. This CDR3 spans 13 amino acids. Germline V gene sequence: CDR1 SGHAT, CDR2 FQNNGV. The CDR3 region is CASSPRGVREQYF. The CDR3 DNA is TGTGCCAGCAGCCCGCGGGGGGTACGCGAGCAGTACTTC.

This chain links TRBV9 with TRBJ2-3, with 13 bases fitting TRBD2. V lost 4 bases and J lost 6; bases outside the gene matches: 11. CDR3 length: 17 amino acids. Germline-derived CDR1 and CDR2 are SGDLS and YYNGEE. The CDR3 bases are TGTGCCAGCAGCACTACCCGACTAGCGGGGGGCGTGGATACGCAGTATTTT. This codes for CASSTTRLAGGVDTQYF.

In its sample, this clone was seen once. CDR3 sequence reads: CSTRGTVNTEAFF. The CDR3 DNA is TGCAGTACCCGGGGGACAGTGAACACTGAAGCTTTCTTT. The V gene is TRBV29-1, the J gene TRBJ1-1; TRBD1 agrees at 7 bases. Germline CDR1 and CDR2: SQVTM and ANQGSEA. The CDR3 consists of 13 residues.

The sample holds one count of this clone. V and J are TRBV5-4 and TRBJ2-7, with TRBD1 as a possible D gene (6 bases). Germline V lookup: CDR1 SGHNT, CDR2 YYREEE (reference sequence). The CDR3 extends over 16 amino acids. Trimming cost V 0 bases and J 7 bases, with 20 bases left between them. CDR3 nucleotide sequence: TGTGCCAGCAGCTTGGCAAATGTGGCAGGGGTAGGTGAGCAGTACTTC. This codes for CASSLANVAGVGEQYF.

A note on this clone: The same CDR3 can be traced to other DNA sequences in this sample. The rearrangement joins TRBV18 to TRBJ1-1, with D perhaps matching TRBD1 (5 bases). Germline CDR1 reads KGHSH; CDR2 reads LQKENI. V lost 2 bases and J 3 bases, leaving 7 bases between the germline ends. The CDR3 totals 13 residues. CDR3 nucleotides: TGTGCCAGCTCACCAGGAGGGGACACTGAAGCTTTCTTT. As protein: CASSPGGDTEAFF.

This clone was recorded only once. The rearrangement links TRBV27 to TRBJ1-1; no reliable D call. Germline V lookup: CDR1 MNHEY, CDR2 SMNVEV (reference sequence). The CDR3 spans 13 residues. V was cut by 6 bases and J by 4 bases, with 12 bases left in between. CDR3 amino acids: CASSSGWTTEAFF. CDR3 coding DNA: TGTGCCAGCAGCTCGGGGTGGACCACTGAAGCTTTCTTT.

This chain links TRBV5-4 with TRBJ2-2, with D unclear. Trimming shortened V by 4 bases and J by 3 bases, and 4 bases separated the two germline ends. Germline V gives CDR1 SGHNT, CDR2 YYREEE (reference sequence). The CDR3 is 12 amino acids. The CDR3 here is CASSEHTGELFF. DNA of the CDR3: TGTGCCAGCAGCGAGCACACCGGGGAGCTGTTTTTT. The whole variable domain, remainder taken from reference TRBV5-4 and TRBJ2-2, is ETGVTQSPTHLIKTRGQQVTLRCSSQSGHNTVSWYQQALGQGPQFIFQYYREEENGRGNFPPRFSGLQFPNYSSELNVNALELDDSALYLCASSEHTGELFFGEGSRLTVL.

V and J are TRBV7-2 and TRBJ2-7, with D tentatively TRBD2 (5 bases). V lost 1 base and J 0 bases, leaving 13 bases between the germline ends. This CDR3 is built from 16 residues. CDR1 is SGHTA and CDR2 is FQGNSA in the germline V gene. CDR3 sequence: CASSLETGIGSYEQYF. The CDR3 DNA reads as TGTGCCAGCAGCTTAGAAACGGGGATCGGCTCCTACGAGCAGTACTTC.

CDR3 loop: CASSYGGGEYQETQYF. In DNA form, the CDR3 reads TGTGCCAGCAGTTACGGTGGCGGGGAGTACCAAGAGACCCAGTACTTC. The chain joins TRBV6-5 to TRBJ2-5; D perhaps matches TRBD2 (6 bases). Trimming removed 2 bases at V and 0 bases at J, with 13 bases between. The CDR3 contains 16 residues. Germline V gives CDR1 MNHEY, CDR2 SVGAGI.

This sequence joins TRBV5-4 and TRBJ1-3, with D possibly matching TRBD1 (6 bases). Trimming shortened V by 0 bases and J by 0 bases, and 10 bases separated the two germline ends. Germline CDR1 and CDR2: SGHNT and YYREEE (reference sequence). The CDR3 has 16 residues. DNA for the CDR3: TGTGCCAGCAGCTTGGTGGGGGCGAGCTCTGGAAACACCATATATTTT. Residues: CASSLVGASSGNTIYF.

The chain joins TRBV25-1 to TRBJ1-2; D possibly corresponds to TRBD1 (6 bases). V was pared by 2 bases and J by 4 bases, with 11 bases between. Germline V gene lookup returns CDR1 MGHDK and CDR2 SYGVNS. The CDR3 runs to 14 residues. The CDR3 nucleotides read TGTGCCAGCAGTGAACGGGACACTTCCTATGGCTACACCTTC. Protein: CASSERDTSYGYTF.

This rearrangement joins TRBV7-8 to TRBJ1-3; TRBD1 might be the D (5 bases). Trimming stripped 7 bases from V and 2 bases from J, with 24 bases between. Germline V gene sequence: CDR1 SGHVS, CDR2 FQNEAQ. This CDR3 is built from 18 residues. This CDR3 reads CASTPYRGGLSPGNTIYF. CDR3 DNA: TGTGCCAGCACCCCTTATCGGGGGGGTCTGAGTCCTGGAAACACCATATATTTT.

The chain couples TRBV7-9 to TRBJ2-5; D remains unclear. The V gene's germline CDR1 is SEHNR and CDR2 FQNEAQ (reference sequence). Trimming removed 5 bases at V and 2 bases at J, with 9 bases between. The CDR3 consists of 13 residues. In DNA form, the CDR3 reads TGTGCCAGCAGCGTCATGGCTCAAGAGACCCAGTACTTC. It is translated as CASSVMAQETQYF.

The gene calls are TRBV4-2 and TRBJ1-6; possible D gene TRBD1, 5 bases. Germline V lookup: CDR1 LGHNA, CDR2 YNFKEQ. CDR3 size: 17 residues. Trimming shortened V by 4 bases and J by 8 bases, and 21 bases separated the two germline ends. Here the CDR3 DNA reads TGTGCCAGCAGCCCAAAGGGCCCCCAGGGATATGATTCACCCCTCCACTTT. It codes for CASSPKGPQGYDSPLHF.

The genes are TRBV19 and TRBJ2-1; no definite D call. The V and J ends lost 2 bases and 5 bases respectively, with 16 bases between them. Germline values: CDR1 LNHDA, CDR2 SQIVND (reference sequence). The CDR3 has 16 residues. The CDR3 region has the DNA TGTGCCAGTAGTATAATGTCCCCAGGCCCGAACAATGAGCAGTTCTTC. Translated: CASSIMSPGPNNEQFF.

This chain links TRBV28 with TRBJ2-2, with TRBD1 matching 12 bases. The ends lost 10 bases at V and 1 base at J; junction bases unmatched: 7. This CDR3 is 16 amino acids long. The V gene's germline CDR1 is MDHEN and CDR2 SYDVKM. The CDR3 sequence is CATGTGGIWNTGELFF. CDR3 DNA: TGTGCCACAGGGACAGGGGGCATTTGGAACACCGGGGAGCTGTTTTTT.

The chain combines TRBV24-1 with TRBJ2-7; D is unresolved. Germline V gives CDR1 KGHDR, CDR2 SFDVKD. Trimming pared 2 bases from V and 2 bases from J, leaving 9 bases between. CDR3 length: 14 amino acids. This CDR3 is CATSDSQFPYEQYF. The CDR3, as DNA: TGTGCCACCAGTGATTCCCAGTTCCCCTACGAGCAGTACTTC.

This clone was seen once. This rearrangement joins TRBV18 to TRBJ2-4; D is perhaps TRBD1 (6 bases). Germline CDR1 reads KGHSH; CDR2 reads LQKENI. There are 13 residues in the CDR3. Trimming shortened V by 1 base and J by 9 bases, and 10 bases separated the two germline ends. CDR3 DNA: TGTGCCAGCTCACCACGGACAGTCGGCATTCAGTACTTC. Amino acids: CASSPRTVGIQYF. Using reference TRBV18 and TRBJ2-4 for the parts outside the CDR3, the full variable domain is NAGVMQNPRHLVRRRGQEARLRCSPMKGHSHVYWYRQLPEEGLKFMVYLQKENIIDESGMPKERFSAEFPKEGPSILRIQQVVRGDSAAYFCASSPRTVGIQYFGAGTRLSVL.

This chain joins TRBV28 and TRBJ2-5; 12 nucleotides align to TRBD2. CDR1 is MDHEN and CDR2 is SYDVKM in the germline V gene. The CDR3 contains 14 residues. V shed 10 bases, J shed 1 base, and the junction held 4 bases outside the gene matches. The CDR3 sequence: CATQLAGGQETQYF. DNA of the CDR3: TGTGCCACCCAACTAGCGGGAGGCCAAGAGACCCAGTACTTC.

CDR3 protein: CASSLGQLSGNTIYF. Here the CDR3 DNA reads TGTGCCAGCAGCCTCGGACAGCTCTCTGGAAACACCATATATTTT. This chain connects TRBV6-5 to TRBJ1-3; tentative D call: TRBD1 (6 bases). Germline V lookup: CDR1 MNHEY, CDR2 SVGAGI. The CDR3 runs 15 residues. V shed 6 bases and J shed 0 bases, with 12 bases lying between them.

The gene calls are TRBV7-2 and TRBJ2-7; 7 bases are shared with TRBD2. The CDR3 spans 14 residues. CDR1 and CDR2 (germline): SGHTA, FQGNSA. Trimming removed 6 bases from V and 2 bases from J; junction bases left unmatched: 7. CDR3 protein: CASSRDYLTYEQYF. DNA of the CDR3: TGTGCCAGCAGTCGGGACTACCTAACCTACGAGCAGTACTTC.

This clone was seen many times. The chain employs TRBV6-2 or TRBV6-3 and TRBJ2-7, with TRBD1 identical over 8 bases. Unmatched junction bases numbered 9, after V lost 2 bases and J lost 3 bases. The CDR3 contains 16 residues. Germline V gene data show CDR1 as MNHEY and CDR2 as SVGEGT. CDR3 sequence: CASSYPGQGILYEQYF. CDR3 nucleotide sequence: TGTGCCAGCAGTTACCCCGGACAGGGTATTCTCTACGAGCAGTACTTC.

In regard to this clone: Its ends do not fully match the called genes, so a read error is possible. The genes are TRBV6-2 or TRBV6-3 and TRBJ1-1; 11 bases align to TRBD1. CDR3 length equals 12 residues. Germline V gene data show CDR1 as MNHEY and CDR2 as SVGEGT. The CDR3 sequence is CASSYSPGQGVF. CDR3 sequence (DNA): TGTGCCAGCAGTTACTCTCCGGGACAGGGGGTCTTT.

The rearrangement links TRBV6-5 to TRBJ2-1; D gene unclear. Trimming removed 8 bases from V and 9 bases from J, with 11 bases in between. Germline V gene lookup returns CDR1 MNHEY and CDR2 SVGAGI. The CDR3 length is 11 residues. The CDR3 region is CASAQGGEQFF. CDR3 coding DNA: TGTGCCAGCGCCCAAGGCGGTGAGCAGTTCTTC.

The chain has TRBV11-2 and TRBJ1-1, with TRBD1 identical over 9 bases. The CDR3 spans 16 residues. Germline loops: CDR1 SGHAT, CDR2 FQNNGV. J was trimmed by 0 bases and V by 6 bases; bases with no gene match: 8. CDR3: CASRSIQGAMNTEAFF. The CDR3 DNA sequence: TGTGCCAGCAGATCAATACAGGGGGCTATGAACACTGAAGCTTTCTTT.

V is TRBV27 and J is TRBJ1-4; no clear D gene. Germline V gene lookup returns CDR1 MNHEY and CDR2 SMNVEV (reference sequence). The CDR3 spans 19 residues. Trimming stripped 5 bases from V and 0 bases from J, with 22 bases between. The CDR3 nucleotides read TGTGCCAGCAGTGACCAAGACGGGATGGATCCCGCAACTAATGAAAAACTGTTTTTT. Residues: CASSDQDGMDPATNEKLFF.

The chain couples TRBV7-2 to TRBJ2-1; D is ambiguous. Looked up from germline, CDR1 is SGHTA and CDR2 is FQGNSA. Trimming cost V 0 bases and J 0 bases, with 15 bases left between them. The CDR3 is 18 residues long. The CDR3 loop reads CASSLARTSLSSYNEQFF. In DNA form, the CDR3 reads TGTGCCAGCAGCTTAGCGAGAACCTCCCTTAGCTCCTACAATGAGCAGTTCTTC.

The rearrangement links TRBV7-2 to TRBJ1-5; D remains ambiguous. Trimming removed 4 bases at V and 7 bases at J, with 17 bases between. Germline V gives CDR1 SGHTA, CDR2 FQGNSA. The CDR3 loop spans 15 amino acids. The CDR3 loop reads CASSSGGFYGQPQHF. The CDR3 nucleotides are TGTGCCAGCAGCTCTGGCGGGTTCTACGGGCAGCCCCAGCATTTT.

The chain carries TRBV4-3 and TRBJ2-5; 11 bases map to TRBD2. The CDR3 runs 16 residues. Trimming removed 3 bases from V and 4 bases from J; junction bases left unmatched: 7. Germline values: CDR1 LGHNA, CDR2 YSLEER. CDR3: CASSHNSGGAIETQYF. The CDR3, as DNA: TGCGCCAGCAGCCACAATAGCGGGGGGGCCATAGAGACCCAGTACTTC.

V and J are TRBV2 and TRBJ1-5; D might be TRBD1 (6 bases). Germline V gene sequence: CDR1 SNHLY, CDR2 FYNNEI. The CDR3 is made up of 16 amino acids. V lost 5 bases, J lost 4 bases, and 18 bases lay in between. The CDR3 here is CASSRTGRSRNQPQHF. The CDR3 DNA reads as TGTGCCAGCAGTCGTACAGGGCGCTCCAGGAATCAGCCCCAGCATTTT.

V gene TRBV7-8 combines with J gene TRBJ2-6; D perhaps matches TRBD1 (5 bases). The CDR3 spans 16 residues. The V end lost 1 base, the J end lost 2 bases, and 9 bases lay between the germline ends. Germline CDR1 SGHVS, CDR2 FQNEAQ. The DNA of the CDR3 is TGTGCCAGCAGCTTAGTCGCAGGGCCTGGGGCCAACGTCCTGACTTTC. Translated: CASSLVAGPGANVLTF. The whole variable domain, remainder taken from reference TRBV7-8 and TRBJ2-6, is GAGVSQSPRYKVAKRGQDVALRCDPISGHVSLFWYQQALGQGPEFLTYFQNEAQLDKSGLPSDRFFAERPEGSVSTLKIQRTQQEDSAVYLCASSLVAGPGANVLTFGAGSRLTVL.